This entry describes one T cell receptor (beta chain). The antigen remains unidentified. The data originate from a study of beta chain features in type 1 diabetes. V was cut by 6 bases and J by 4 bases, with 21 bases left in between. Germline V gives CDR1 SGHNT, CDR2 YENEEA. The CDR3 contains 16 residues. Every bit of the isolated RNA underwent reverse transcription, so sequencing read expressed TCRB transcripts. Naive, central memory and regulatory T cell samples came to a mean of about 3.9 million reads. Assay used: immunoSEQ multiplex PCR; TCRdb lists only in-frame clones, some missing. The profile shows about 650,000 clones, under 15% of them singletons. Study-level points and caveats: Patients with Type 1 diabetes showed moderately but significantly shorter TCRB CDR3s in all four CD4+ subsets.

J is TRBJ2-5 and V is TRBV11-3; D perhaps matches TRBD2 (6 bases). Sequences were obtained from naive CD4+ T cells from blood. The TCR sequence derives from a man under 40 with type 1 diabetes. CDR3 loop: CASSLGTSVQGETQYF. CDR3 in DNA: TGTGCCAGCAGTCTTGGGACTTCCGTACAAGGAGAGACCCAGTACTTC. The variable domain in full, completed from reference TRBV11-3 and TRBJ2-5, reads EAGVVQSPRYKIIEKKQPVAFWCNPISGHNTLYWYLQNLGQGPELLIRYENEEAVDDSQLPKDRFSAERLKGVDSTLKIQPAELGDSAVYLCASSLGTSVQGETQYFGPGTRLLVL.